Below are 17 T cell receptor beta chains sequenced from a single sample in a study of blood T cell repertoires in COVID-19. Data came from immunoSEQ multiplex PCR; TCRdb stores just in-frame clones and leaves some out. The profile shows around 200,000 clones, around four fifths of them singletons. The source material was peripheral blood. All receptors derive from a woman in her seventies with COVID-19, enrolled during active disease.

This chain connects TRBV5-1 to TRBJ2-1; TRBD1 matches at 8 bases. J lost 8 bases, V lost 1 base, and 11 bases had no gene match. Germline CDR1 SGHRS, CDR2 YFSETQ. There are 16 residues in the CDR3. The CDR3, as DNA: TGCGCCAGCAGCTTGTATCGGACAGGGTATGACGATGAGCAGTTCTTC. Protein product: CASSLYRTGYDDEQFF.

The CDR3 region is CATRGQNTEAFF. DNA for the CDR3: TGTGCCACCAGGGGGCAGAACACTGAAGCTTTCTTT. The chain is built from TRBV24-1 and TRBJ1-1, with D possibly TRBD1 on 5 matching bases. The germline V gene has CDR1 KGHDR and CDR2 SFDVKD. This CDR3 region has 12 residues. The V and J ends lost 7 bases and 1 base respectively, with 6 bases between them.

The gene calls are TRBV3-1 (or the pseudogene TRBV3-2) and TRBJ1-2; possibly TRBD1 for D (6 bases). V lost 4 bases, J lost 2 bases, and 11 bases lay in between. The CDR3 runs to 14 residues. The V gene's germline CDR1 is LGHDT and CDR2 YNNKEL (reference sequence). The DNA for the CDR3 is TGTGCCAGCAGCCGGGGGCAAACGAACTATGGCTACACCTTC. Amino acid sequence: CASSRGQTNYGYTF.

With respect to this clone: One end of the junction varies from germline; a read error may be responsible. The chain combines TRBV7-9 with TRBJ2-1; TRBD1 agrees at 11 bases. Germline V gene data show CDR1 as SEHNR and CDR2 as FQNEAQ (reference sequence). The CDR3 is 12 amino acids. The CDR3 here is CASSIGQGAEIF. The CDR3 bases are TGTGCCAGCAGCATCGGACAGGGGGCAGAGATCTTC.

V gene TRBV2 combines with J gene TRBJ1-2; possible D gene TRBD1, 6 bases. The ends were cut back, 4 bases at V and 8 bases at J, with 20 bases in the middle. The length of the CDR3 is 15 residues. The germline V gene encodes CDR1 SNHLY and CDR2 FYNNEI. CDR3 in DNA: TGTGCCAGCAGTGTCAGGGGTCCCGCTCTATTGGGCTACACCTTC. Translation gives CASSVRGPALLGYTF.

V usage is TRBV28 and J usage is TRBJ2-5, with 9 positions matching TRBD2. The V gene end was trimmed by 5 bases and the J gene end by 3 bases; junction bases not matched to a gene: 4. Germline values: CDR1 MDHEN, CDR2 SYDVKM. The CDR3 is 14 residues long. The CDR3 region is CASSPIAGEETQYF. As DNA, the CDR3 is TGTGCCAGCAGTCCAATAGCGGGGGAAGAGACCCAGTACTTC.

Written as DNA, the CDR3 is TGTGCCAGCAGGGGAGCCACTGAAGCTTTCTTT. It translates to CASRGATEAFF. This chain connects TRBV28 to TRBJ1-1, with no clear D. V lost 6 bases and J 4 bases, leaving 6 bases between the germline ends. Looked up from germline, CDR1 is MDHEN and CDR2 is SYDVKM. This CDR3 contains 11 residues.

This chain joins TRBV6-5 and TRBJ1-1; perhaps TRBD1 as D (6 bases). The CDR3 spans 13 residues. Germline values: CDR1 MNHEY, CDR2 SVGAGI. The V gene lost 5 bases and the J gene lost 7 bases, with 14 bases spanning the gap. The CDR3 protein is CASSKTRGSEAFF. DNA for the CDR3: TGTGCCAGCAGTAAAACCAGGGGAAGTGAAGCTTTCTTT.

The chain recombines TRBV6-1 with TRBJ1-2; D is ambiguous. Germline V gene lookup returns CDR1 MNHNS and CDR2 SASEGT. This CDR3 has 13 amino acids. V dropped 1 base and J dropped 11 bases, with 14 bases sitting between them. Here the CDR3 reads CASSEGGLERYTF. The CDR3 DNA sequence: TGTGCCAGCAGTGAAGGAGGACTAGAGCGTTACACCTTC.

The chain uses TRBV7-8 and TRBJ2-3; 9 bases align to TRBD2. After removal of 3 bases from V and 6 bases from J, the junction contained 10 bases not matched to a gene. CDR1 is SGHVS, CDR2 FQNEAQ, per germline. The CDR3 runs to 16 residues. Here the CDR3 DNA reads TGTGCCAGCAGCTTCACCGGGACTAGCCCATCCGATACGCAGTATTTT. Amino acids: CASSFTGTSPSDTQYF.

The J gene is TRBJ1-3, the V gene TRBV19; D is ambiguous. The germline V gene has CDR1 LNHDA and CDR2 SQIVND (reference sequence). Trimming pared 7 bases from V and 0 bases from J, leaving 10 bases between. The length of the CDR3 is 14 residues. The chain's CDR3 is CASTYSFSGNTIYF. Here the CDR3 DNA reads TGTGCCAGTACTTACTCTTTCTCTGGAAACACCATATATTTT.

This chain uses TRBV18 with TRBJ2-4; 8 bases fit TRBD2. The length of the CDR3 is 14 residues. Trimming cost V 9 bases and J 2 bases; bases outside gene matches: 6. Germline V gene lookup returns CDR1 KGHSH and CDR2 LQKENI. The CDR3 spells CASAGGDSKNIQYF. The CDR3 DNA reads TGTGCCAGTGCGGGGGGCGATTCCAAAAACATTCAGTACTTC.

The chain combines TRBV3-1 (or the pseudogene TRBV3-2) with TRBJ2-3; 11 positions match TRBD1. V was clipped by 2 bases and J by 4 bases; unmatched bases: 5. This CDR3 is built from 16 residues. Looked up from germline, CDR1 is LGHDT and CDR2 is YNNKEL (reference sequence). The CDR3 sequence is CASSQRRDRGADTQYF. The CDR3 DNA is TGTGCCAGCAGCCAAAGGCGGGACAGGGGGGCAGATACGCAGTATTTT.

The chain uses TRBV15 and TRBJ1-4, with TRBD1 identical over 7 bases. Per germline, CDR1 LNHNV and CDR2 YYDKDF (reference sequence). J lost 3 bases, V lost 2 bases, and 3 bases had no gene match. There are 15 residues in the CDR3. Here the CDR3 reads CATSRQGDANEKLFF. CDR3 nucleotides: TGTGCCACCAGCAGACAGGGGGATGCTAATGAAAAACTGTTTTTT.

The CDR3 is CASRREHSTDTQYF. CDR3 in DNA: TGTGCCAGTAGGAGGGAGCATAGCACAGATACGCAGTATTTT. The gene calls are TRBV19 and TRBJ2-3, with D tentatively TRBD2 (5 bases). Trimming pared 6 bases from V and 0 bases from J, leaving 10 bases between. Germline V gene data show CDR1 as LNHDA and CDR2 as SQIVND (reference sequence). This CDR3 has 14 amino acids.

Notes on this clone: A read error may produce the germline difference seen at one junction end. The chain employs TRBV10-2 and TRBJ1-3; 10 nucleotides align to TRBD1. Germline CDR1 and CDR2: WSHSY and SAAADI. The CDR3 runs to 18 residues. The CDR3 DNA reads TGCGCCCGCAGTGGGGGGGGGACAGGGGTCCTCTCTGGAAACACCATATATTTT. Translated: CARSGGGTGVLSGNTIYF.

This chain connects TRBV6-5 to TRBJ2-5; 9 positions match TRBD1. V trimming: 6 bases; J trimming: 5 bases; junction bases outside the gene matches: 10. Germline V CDR1 and CDR2: MNHEY, SVGAGI. This CDR3 has 15 amino acids. The CDR3 DNA reads as TGTGCCAGCAGGGTAACAGGGGGCGCGGGGGAGACCCAGTACTTC. This sequence encodes CASRVTGGAGETQYF.